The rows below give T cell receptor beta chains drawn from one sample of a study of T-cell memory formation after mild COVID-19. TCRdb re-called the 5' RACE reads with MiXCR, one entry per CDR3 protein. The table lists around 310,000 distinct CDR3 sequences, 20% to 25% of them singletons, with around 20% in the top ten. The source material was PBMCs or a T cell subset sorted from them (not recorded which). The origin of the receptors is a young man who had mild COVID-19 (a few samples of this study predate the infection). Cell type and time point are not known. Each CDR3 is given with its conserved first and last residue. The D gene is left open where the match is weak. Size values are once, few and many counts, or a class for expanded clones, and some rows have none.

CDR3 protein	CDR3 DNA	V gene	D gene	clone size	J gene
CASSLALLAGTGELFF	TGTGCCAGCAGCTTAGCGTTACTAGCGGGCACCGGGGAGCTGTTTTTT	TRBV7-2	TRBD2	many	TRBJ2-2
CASSSQENSPLHF	TGTGCCAGCAGCTCACAGGAGAATTCACCCCTCCACTTT	TRBV7-9	-	few	TRBJ1-6
CASSAPGQGLSGYTF	TGCGCCAGCAGCGCACCGGGACAGGGATTGTCTGGCTACACCTTC	TRBV5-1	TRBD1	-	TRBJ1-2
CASRGLESYNSPIHF	TGTGCCAGCAGGGGTTTGGAATCCTATAATTCACCCATCCACTTT	TRBV27	-	-	TRBJ1-6
CASSLPPTGELFF	TGCGCCAGCAGCTTGCCCCCTACCGGGGAGCTGTTTTTT	TRBV5-1	-	few	TRBJ2-2
CASSQASNSHEQYF	TGTGCCAGCAGCCAAGCTAGTAATTCCCACGAGCAGTACTTC	TRBV3-1	-	many	TRBJ2-7
CASSYRGGHTEAFF	TGTGCCAGCAGTTACCGAGGGGGGCACACTGAAGCTTTCTTT	TRBV6-5	-	-	TRBJ1-1
CASSPILGSGGRSGANVLTF	TGTGCCAGCAGTCCTATCCTAGGCTCAGGCGGGAGATCTGGGGCCAACGTCCTGACTTTC	TRBV27	TRBD2	-	TRBJ2-6
CSARDWGALYEQYF	TGCAGTGCTAGAGATTGGGGGGCTCTCTACGAGCAGTACTTC	TRBV20-1	-	-	TRBJ2-7
CASSPLTGGNQPQHF	TGTGCCAGCAGTCCCCTAACCGGGGGCAATCAGCCCCAGCATTTT	TRBV6-2/TRBV6-3	-	-	TRBJ1-5
CASRESADDQPQHF	TGCGCCAGCAGAGAGTCGGCAGACGATCAGCCCCAGCATTTT	TRBV5-1	-	few	TRBJ1-5
CATRGENQPQHF	TGTGCCACCAGAGGGGAGAATCAGCCCCAGCATTTT	TRBV24-1	-	-	TRBJ1-5
CSTEGLGIRNEQFF	TGCAGTACCGAGGGGCTGGGGATCCGCAATGAGCAGTTCTTC	TRBV20-1	-	few	TRBJ2-1
CASSPSWGYGYGYTF	TGTGCCAGCAGCCCTAGCTGGGGGTATGGCTATGGCTACACCTTC	TRBV7-2	-	few	TRBJ1-2
CASSLRGVNTEAFF	TGTGCCAGCAGTTTAAGGGGCGTGAACACTGAAGCTTTCTTT	TRBV7-2	-	many	TRBJ1-1
CASSTRSAGEAFF	TGTGCCAGCAGCACCAGATCGGCGGGTGAAGCTTTCTTT	TRBV7-2	-	many	TRBJ1-1
CASSLFMGQEAFF	TGTGCCAGCAGCTTGTTCATGGGACAGGAAGCTTTCTTT	TRBV5-5	TRBD1	few	TRBJ1-1
CASSWDSTEAFF	TGTGCCAGCAGTTGGGACAGCACTGAAGCTTTCTTT	TRBV7-2	TRBD1	-	TRBJ1-1
CAWSGISGNTIYF	TGTGCCTGGAGTGGGATCTCTGGAAACACCATATATTTT	TRBV30	-	few	TRBJ1-3
CASRSPGTSAGELFF	TGCGCCAGCAGATCCCCCGGGACTAGCGCCGGGGAGCTGTTTTTT	TRBV5-1	TRBD2	many	TRBJ2-2
CAAPGKNGYTF	TGTGCAGCCCCGGGGAAGAATGGCTACACCTTC	TRBV7-9	-	-	TRBJ1-2
CSADGGAATDTQYF	TGCAGTGCTGACGGGGGGGCCGCGACAGATACGCAGTATTTT	TRBV20-1	TRBD2	-	TRBJ2-3
CSASPGHTYEQYF	TGCAGTGCCTCGCCGGGACACACCTACGAGCAGTACTTC	TRBV20-1	-	few	TRBJ2-7
CASRVLGTANTGELFF	TGCGCCAGCCGGGTCCTCGGGACAGCGAACACCGGGGAGCTGTTTTTT	TRBV5-1	TRBD1	many	TRBJ2-2
CASSYGTSGGNEQFF	TGTGCCAGCAGTTACGGGACTAGCGGGGGTAATGAGCAGTTCTTC	TRBV6-6	TRBD2	many	TRBJ2-1
CASSLAGGNSPLHF	TGCGCCAGCAGCCTGGCGGGAGGGAATTCACCCCTCCACTTT	TRBV5-1	-	-	TRBJ1-6
CSATLQGPTETQYF	TGCAGTGCTACATTACAGGGCCCAACAGAGACCCAGTACTTC	TRBV20-1	-	-	TRBJ2-5
CSARGGENQPQHF	TGCAGTGCCCGCGGAGGGGAGAATCAGCCCCAGCATTTT	TRBV20-1	-	-	TRBJ1-5
CASSQGHLSLEGYEQYF	TGCGCCAGCAGCCAAGGTCATCTATCCCTTGAAGGGTACGAGCAGTACTTC	TRBV4-1	-	-	TRBJ2-7
CASKPGLLEKYTEAFF	TGTGCCAGCAAACCCGGACTTCTCGAGAAGTACACTGAAGCTTTCTTT	TRBV27	-	-	TRBJ1-1
CASSLDYSNQPQHF	TGCGCCAGCAGCTTGGACTATAGCAATCAGCCCCAGCATTTT	TRBV5-1	-	-	TRBJ1-5
CASMYGWNTEAFF	TGTGCCAGTATGTACGGGTGGAACACTGAAGCTTTCTTT	TRBV19	-	-	TRBJ1-1
CASSQESDLNQPQHF	TGCGCCAGCAGCCAAGAGAGCGACCTTAATCAGCCCCAGCATTTT	TRBV4-3	-	-	TRBJ1-5
CASSETAEGDYGYTF	TGTGCCAGCAGTGAAACTGCAGAAGGGGACTATGGCTACACCTTC	TRBV25-1	-	many	TRBJ1-2
CASKAGDQPQHF	TGTGCCAGCAAGGCGGGAGATCAGCCCCAGCACTTT	TRBV27	-	-	TRBJ1-5
CASSLTGTDEKLFF	TGCGCCAGCAGCTTGACAGGGACCGATGAAAAACTGTTTTTT	TRBV5-1	-	-	TRBJ1-4
CASSQGRENYEQYF	TGTGCCAGCAGCCAAGGCAGAGAGAACTACGAGCAGTACTTC	TRBV14	-	few	TRBJ2-7
CASSPLTGSQPQHF	TGTGCCAGCAGCCCACTCACAGGGAGCCAGCCCCAGCATTTT	TRBV7-2	-	-	TRBJ1-5
CASSYPGQGAWEQYF	TGTGCCAGCAGTTATCCGGGACAGGGGGCTTGGGAGCAGTACTTC	TRBV6-2/TRBV6-3	TRBD1	-	TRBJ2-7
CASLEQGLDTQYF	TGTGCCAGCTTGGAACAGGGCTTAGATACGCAGTATTTT	TRBV6-2/TRBV6-3	-	few	TRBJ2-3
CASSEVPGGGGYTF	TGTGCCAGCAGTGAAGTTCCCGGGGGAGGTGGCTACACCTTC	TRBV6-1	-	-	TRBJ1-2
CASSPQGASQPQHF	TGTGCCAGCAGTCCCCAGGGGGCGAGCCAGCCCCAGCATTTT	TRBV12-3/TRBV12-4	TRBD1	few	TRBJ1-5